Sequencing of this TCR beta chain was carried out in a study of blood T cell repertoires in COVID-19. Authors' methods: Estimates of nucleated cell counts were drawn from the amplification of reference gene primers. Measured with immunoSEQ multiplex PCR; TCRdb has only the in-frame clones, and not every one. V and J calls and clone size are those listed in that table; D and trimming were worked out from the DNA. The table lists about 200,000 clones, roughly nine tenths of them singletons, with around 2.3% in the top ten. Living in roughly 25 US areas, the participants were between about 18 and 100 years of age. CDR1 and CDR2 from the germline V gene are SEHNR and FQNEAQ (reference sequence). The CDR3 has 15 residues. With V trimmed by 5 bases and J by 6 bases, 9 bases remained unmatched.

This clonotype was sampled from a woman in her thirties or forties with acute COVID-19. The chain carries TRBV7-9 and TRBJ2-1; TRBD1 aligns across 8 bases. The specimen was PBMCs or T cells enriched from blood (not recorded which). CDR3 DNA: TGTGCCAGCAGCCCGAAGGACAGGGATGGCAATGAGCAGTTCTTC. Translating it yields CASSPKDRDGNEQFF.